This T cell receptor (beta chain) is from a study of graft-versus-host responses after intestinal transplantation. The wider study: Uniformly, recipients were administered anti-thymocyte globulin induction with subsequent tacrolimus and steroids for three to four years.

CDR1 is WSHSY and CDR2 is SAAADI in the germline V gene. This CDR3 is 14 amino acids long. V lost 2 bases and J 4 bases, leaving 9 bases between the germline ends. The study, taken as a whole, reports: There were GvH clones found in recipient marrow, and some of them appeared first in ileum or blood. There was an association between peak levels of circulating GvH clones and early post-transplant HvG declines.

This clone was seen just once. Its cognate antigen is unknown. TCRdb's table, derived via immunoSEQ multiplex PCR, lists solely in-frame clones and lacks some. The table includes fewer than 30,000 clones, around 94% detected once. The source material was PBMCs, sampled approximately 32 days after intestinal transplant. The chain combines TRBV10-2 with TRBJ1-5; weak D call: TRBD1 (6 bases). The clonotype originates from a human patient who received an intestinal transplant, so some T cells may come from the graft donor. The DNA for the CDR3 is TGCGCCAGCAGTGAGCACAGGGCAAATCAGCCCCAGCATTTT. It translates to CASSEHRANQPQHF.